Detailed here is one T cell receptor beta chain. This entry belongs to a study of CD8 T cells in Susac syndrome. RNA amounts of about 0.45 to 1 ug underwent reverse transcription with random hexamers. MiXCR, run by TCRdb on the immunoSEQ multiplex PCR reads, gives a single entry per CDR3 protein. The sample lists about 130,000 distinct CDR3 sequences, around 93% occurring once. The V gene lost 6 bases and the J gene lost 0 bases, with 12 bases spanning the gap. The CDR3 is made up of 15 amino acids. Germline V lookup: CDR1 SNHLY, CDR2 FYNNEI. This sequence originates from a human donor with Susac syndrome. Sequencing was carried out using CD8+ T cells from PBMCs. This chain joins TRBV2 and TRBJ1-5; the D gene is possibly TRBD1 (5 bases). The CDR3 DNA is TGTGCCAGCAGCCCCGAAGGGGATAGCAATCAGCCCCAGCATTTT. Translated, it gives CASSPEGDSNQPQHF.